This T cell receptor beta chain derives from a study of PD-L1 blockade in urothelial cancer (dated by TCRdb to the late 2010s). With regard to the full study: Every patient began therapy in the mid-2010s and was given atezolizumab 1,200 mg intravenously every 3 weeks. Blood samples were analyzed at 3 weeks after treatment start (second dose) and at 6 weeks after treatment start. Pretreatment tumor samples, along with matched peripheral blood serially collected before and after atezolizumab treatment, were subjected to TCR sequencing. About 90% of the roughly 29 patients were males with bladder-origin urothelial cancer, and 18 of 29 reported a prior smoking history. Durable clinical benefit meant progression-free survival longer than 6 months, and TCR features were also tested against progression-free and overall survival. Blood samples yielded a median of 141,255 T cells and tens of thousands of unique TCRs, with median clonality 0.080. In the same patients, pretreatment tumors underwent whole exome sequencing and RNA sequencing in addition to TCR sequencing. Several patients achieved durable clinical benefit and fewer than 25 did not. Pretreatment blood TCR-seq was available for fewer than 30 patients, at least one posttreatment blood collection was obtained for some 25 patients, and tumor TCR-seq was available for some 25 patients. An ECOG performance status of 0 or 1 was recorded for the patients, and 0 to 3 prior chemotherapy regimens had been received by the patients. Somatic, immune and clinical correlates of response to PD-L1 blockade with atezolizumab in urothelial cancer were the focus of an exploratory multi-omic analysis.

Germline trimming amounts to 8 bases on V and 3 bases on J, with 13 as the count of junction bases outside the gene matches. The CDR3 numbers 15 residues from cysteine through phenylalanine. Only CDR3 DNA is held: 45 bases, read in frame from base 1. According to the germline V gene, CDR1 reads MNHEY and CDR2 reads SVGAGI. Synthetic TCR analog templates were spiked into each PCR so that absolute template abundance could be estimated from read counts. The immunoSEQ assay was used to amplify TCRbeta CDR3 regions from genomic DNA with bias-controlled V and J gene primers. Sequencing of rearranged TCRbeta segments was done at approximately 20X coverage. The authors' pipeline ran thus. Clustering was used to correct sequencing errors, and CDR3s were annotated against IMGT to assign V, D and J genes. Out-of-frame and stop-codon sequences were excluded, and only productive TCRbeta rearrangements were used in downstream analyses. To compute clonality, Shannon entropy was normalized by the log of the number of unique productive sequences and then subtracted from one. Fisher's exact test with Benjamini-Hochberg correction, using a cutoff of adjusted p below 0.01, was how clones that differed between time points or between blood and tumor were identified. TCRdb obtained this table from immuneACCESS and retained in-frame rearrangements with V and J assigned. These tables miss some clones; where compared with another copy, unresolved V genes account for less than half of the shortfall, and the remainder is unexplained. Clonal size and the V and J genes are those of that table, whereas D and trimming came from the DNA. Here the sample has about 110,000 clones; around 93% occur a single time. The ten largest clones capture 3% to 4.5% of the sample.

This specimen's time point label, per the study, means: peripheral blood 6 weeks after treatment start. A total of 29 patients with locally advanced or metastatic urothelial carcinoma, treated at Memorial Sloan Kettering on a trial protocol, made up the cohort. Peripheral blood mononuclear cells were collected pretreatment and during treatment, with between 1 and 8 total time points obtained per patient. The Qiagen DNeasy Blood extraction kit was used to purify genomic DNA from total PBMCs and tumor samples. PBMCs were collected pretreatment and during treatment, and were isolated and stored as previously described. This clone was detected once. No cognate antigen has been identified for it. No much larger clonotype is one base removed from it; base qualities were not supplied. Results the study describes overall, beyond this receptor: Because the sample size was small (n of about 30) and many of the analyses were exploratory, the results are meant to be hypothesis-generating. Patients with durable benefit showed greater expansion of tumor-associated TCR clones in peripheral blood 3 weeks after starting treatment (n ≈ 23, p = 0.022). Improved progression-free and overall survival was found to be associated with pretreatment peripheral blood TCR clonality below the median.

The source of this sequence is a man in his fifties or sixties with urothelial cancer. In this chain, TRBV6-5 is recombined with TRBJ2-7; 7 of the junction bases match TRBD1. The material sequenced was PBMCs, taken around atezolizumab (anti-PD-L1) treatment. The DNA is as follows: TGTGCCAGCGGCAGGGGGACAGCAGGCTTCTACGAGCAGTACTTC. It encodes CASGRGTAGFYEQYF.